This T cell receptor beta chain came from a study of spatial heterogeneity in lung cancer. Unique molecular identifiers tagged every individual TCR cDNA molecule. TCRdb ran MiXCR on the 5' RACE reads and lists one entry per CDR3 protein. The table records roughly 6,100 distinct CDR3 sequences, about 13% of them present only once. This clonotype was seen repeatedly, ten times or more. Time point reported: sample taken at primary tumor resection. Sequencing covered unsorted whole RNA taken from tumor, nontumor lung or frozen PBMC. From germline, CDR1 is SGHRS and CDR2 YFSETQ. CDR3 length equals 15 residues. V dropped 4 bases and J dropped 5 bases, with 15 bases sitting between them.

This receptor was obtained from a female donor with early-stage non-small cell lung cancer. This rearrangement joins TRBV5-1 to TRBJ2-2; no firm D call. Sequencing was performed on normal lung tissue next to the tumor, taken at surgery. DNA of the CDR3: TGCGCCAGCAGCGGAACCGACCTGGGGACCGGGGAGCTGTTTTTT. This translates into CASSGTDLGTGELFF. Full variable domain (rest looked up from reference TRBV5-1 and TRBJ2-2): KAGVTQTPRYLIKTRGQQVTLSCSPISGHRSVSWYQQTPGQGLQFLFEYFSETQRNKGNFPGRFSGRQFSNSRSEMNVSTLELGDSALYLCASSGTDLGTGELFFGEGSRLTVL.